This TCR beta chain was profiled in a study of OX40 agonist ivuxolimab in advanced cancers. On this clone itself: Its antigen remains unknown.

Study conclusions and caveats: At doses 0.1 to 3.0 mg/kg, CD4+ and CD8+ clones expanded.

Autoimmune disease history or systemic immunosuppression led to patients being barred. V gave up 6 bases and J gave up 5 bases, with 19 bases separating them. CDR1 MDHEN and CDR2 SYDVKM come from the germline V gene. The CDR3 contains 15 residues. This table comes from immunoSEQ multiplex PCR, and its TCRdb copy is limited to in-frame clones, with some not included. Of over 60,000 clones listed, about nine tenths are singletons. This sequence was found in an adult with an advanced solid tumor such as melanoma, head and neck, liver or kidney cancer. The chain is built from TRBV28 and TRBJ1-1, with D tentatively TRBD1 (5 bases). The source material was CD4+ or CD8+ T cells sorted from blood, sampled in a trial of the OX40 agonist ivuxolimab. CDR3 sequence (DNA): TGTGCCAGCAGCCCCCCTGGGAGGGGTGGAACTGAAGCTTTCTTT. Its protein product is CASSPPGRGGTEAFF. The full variable domain, with the rest looked up from reference TRBV28 and TRBJ1-1, is DVKVTQSSRYLVKRTGEKVFLECVQDMDHENMFWYRQDPGLGLRLIYFSYDVKMKEKGDIPEGYSVSREKKERFSLILESASTNQTSMYLCASSPPGRGGTEAFFGQGTRLTVV.